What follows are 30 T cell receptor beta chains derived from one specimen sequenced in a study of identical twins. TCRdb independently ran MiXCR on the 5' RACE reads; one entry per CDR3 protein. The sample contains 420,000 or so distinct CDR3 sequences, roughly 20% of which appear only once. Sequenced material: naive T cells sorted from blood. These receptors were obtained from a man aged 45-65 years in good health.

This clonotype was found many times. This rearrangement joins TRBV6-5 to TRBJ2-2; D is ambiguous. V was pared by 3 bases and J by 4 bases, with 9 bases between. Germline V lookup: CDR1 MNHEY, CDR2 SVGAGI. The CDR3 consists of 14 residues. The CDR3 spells CASSYLRVTGELFF. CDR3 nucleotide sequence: TGTGCCAGCAGTTATTTAAGGGTCACCGGGGAGCTGTTTTTT.

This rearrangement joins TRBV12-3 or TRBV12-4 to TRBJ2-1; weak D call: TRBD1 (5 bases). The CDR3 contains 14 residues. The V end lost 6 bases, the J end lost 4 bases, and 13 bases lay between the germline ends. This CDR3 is CASSQDSLYNEQFF. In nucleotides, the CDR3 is TGTGCCAGCAGCCAAGACAGCCTATACAATGAGCAGTTCTTC.

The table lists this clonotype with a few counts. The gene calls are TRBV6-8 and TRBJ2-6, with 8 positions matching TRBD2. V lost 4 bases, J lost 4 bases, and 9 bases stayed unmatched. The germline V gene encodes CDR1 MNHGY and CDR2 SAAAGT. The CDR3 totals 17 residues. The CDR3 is CASSSRGGSRGANVLTF. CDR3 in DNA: TGTGCCAGCAGTTCCCGGGGGGGCTCGAGAGGGGCCAACGTCCTGACTTTC.

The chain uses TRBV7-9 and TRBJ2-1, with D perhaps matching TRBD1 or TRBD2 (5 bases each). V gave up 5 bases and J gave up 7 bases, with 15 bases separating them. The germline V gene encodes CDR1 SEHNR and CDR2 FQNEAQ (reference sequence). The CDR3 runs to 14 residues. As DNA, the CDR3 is TGTGCCAGCAGCGACCCGTCGGGACGAAATGAGCAGTTCTTC. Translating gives CASSDPSGRNEQFF. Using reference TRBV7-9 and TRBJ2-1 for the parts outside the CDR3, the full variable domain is DTGVSQNPRHKITKRGQNVTFRCDPISEHNRLYWYRQTLGQGPEFLTYFQNEAQLEKSRLLSDRFSAERPKGSFSTLEIQRTEQGDSAMYLCASSDPSGRNEQFFGPGTRLTVL.

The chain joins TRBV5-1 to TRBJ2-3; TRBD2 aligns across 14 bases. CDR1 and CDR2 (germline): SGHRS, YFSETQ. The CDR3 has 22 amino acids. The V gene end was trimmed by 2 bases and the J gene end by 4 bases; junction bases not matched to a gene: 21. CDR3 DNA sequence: TGCGCCAGCAGCTTCCACGGACAAAAACGACTAGCGGGGGGGCCGGAGGCAGATACGCAGTATTTT. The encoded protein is CASSFHGQKRLAGGPEADTQYF.

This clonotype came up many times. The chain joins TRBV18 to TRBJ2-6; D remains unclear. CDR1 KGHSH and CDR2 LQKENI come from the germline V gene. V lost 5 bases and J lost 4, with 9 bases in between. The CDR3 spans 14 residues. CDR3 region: CASSTTLGANVLTF. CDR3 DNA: TGTGCCAGCTCAACGACGCTCGGGGCCAACGTCCTGACTTTC.

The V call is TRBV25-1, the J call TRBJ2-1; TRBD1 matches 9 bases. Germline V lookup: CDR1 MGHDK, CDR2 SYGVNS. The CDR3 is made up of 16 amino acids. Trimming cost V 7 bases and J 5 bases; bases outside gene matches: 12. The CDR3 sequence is CASTAYRDRVNNEQFF. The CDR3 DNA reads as TGTGCCAGCACCGCGTACCGGGACAGGGTTAACAATGAGCAGTTCTTC.

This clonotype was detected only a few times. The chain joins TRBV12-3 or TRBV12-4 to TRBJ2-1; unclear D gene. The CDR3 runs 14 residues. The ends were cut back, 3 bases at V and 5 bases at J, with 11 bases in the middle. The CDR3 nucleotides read TGTGCCAGCAGTTTCCTTAGGATGGACAATGAGCAGTTCTTC. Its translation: CASSFLRMDNEQFF.

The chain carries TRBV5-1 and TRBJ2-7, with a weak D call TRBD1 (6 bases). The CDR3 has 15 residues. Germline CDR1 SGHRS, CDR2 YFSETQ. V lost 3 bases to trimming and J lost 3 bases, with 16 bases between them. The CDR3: CASSWGWTDSYEQYF. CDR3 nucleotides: TGCGCCAGCAGCTGGGGTTGGACAGACAGCTACGAGCAGTACTTC.

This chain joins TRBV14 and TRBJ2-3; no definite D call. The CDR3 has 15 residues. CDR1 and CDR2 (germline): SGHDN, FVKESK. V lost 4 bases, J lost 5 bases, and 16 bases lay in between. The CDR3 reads CASSPTAGPGDTQYF. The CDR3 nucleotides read TGTGCCAGCAGCCCCACAGCCGGGCCAGGAGATACGCAGTATTTT.

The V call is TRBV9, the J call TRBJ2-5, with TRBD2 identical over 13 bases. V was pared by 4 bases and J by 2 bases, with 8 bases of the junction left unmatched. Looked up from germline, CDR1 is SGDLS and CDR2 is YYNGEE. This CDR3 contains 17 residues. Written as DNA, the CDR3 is TGTGCCAGCAGCCCCCGGACTAGCGGGAGTAGTCAAGAGACCCAGTACTTC. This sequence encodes CASSPRTSGSSQETQYF.

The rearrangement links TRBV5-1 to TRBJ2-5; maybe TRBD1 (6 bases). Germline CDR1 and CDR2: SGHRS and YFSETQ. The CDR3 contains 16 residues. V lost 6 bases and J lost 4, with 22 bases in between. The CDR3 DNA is TGCGCCAGCAACCCAGGGGAGAGGCCTCCAAGAGAGACCCAGTACTTC. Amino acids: CASNPGERPPRETQYF.

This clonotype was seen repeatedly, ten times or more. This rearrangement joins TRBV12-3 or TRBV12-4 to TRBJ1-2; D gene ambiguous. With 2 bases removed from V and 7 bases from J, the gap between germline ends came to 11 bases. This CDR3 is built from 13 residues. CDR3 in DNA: TGTGCCAGCAGTTTAACTGTCGACCGTGGCTACACCTTC. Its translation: CASSLTVDRGYTF.

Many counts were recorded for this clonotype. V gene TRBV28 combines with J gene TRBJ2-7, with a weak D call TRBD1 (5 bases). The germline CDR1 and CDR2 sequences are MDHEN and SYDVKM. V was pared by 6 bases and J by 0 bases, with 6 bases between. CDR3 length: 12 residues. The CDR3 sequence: CASRDNSYEQYF. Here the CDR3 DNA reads TGTGCCAGCAGGGACAACTCCTACGAGCAGTACTTC.

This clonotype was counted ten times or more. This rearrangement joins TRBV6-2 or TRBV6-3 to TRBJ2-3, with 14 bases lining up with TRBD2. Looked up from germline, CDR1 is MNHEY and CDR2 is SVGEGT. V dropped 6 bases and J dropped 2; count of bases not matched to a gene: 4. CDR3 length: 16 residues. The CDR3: CASSSGLAGVTDTQYF. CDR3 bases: TGTGCCAGCAGCTCGGGACTAGCGGGAGTCACAGATACGCAGTATTTT.

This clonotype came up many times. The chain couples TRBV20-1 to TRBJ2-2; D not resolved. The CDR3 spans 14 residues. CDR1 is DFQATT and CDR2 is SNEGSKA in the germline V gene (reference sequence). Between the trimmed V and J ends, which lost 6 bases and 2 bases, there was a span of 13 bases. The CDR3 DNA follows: TGCAGTGCCCAGCCCCCCGAAAACACCGGGGAGCTGTTTTTT. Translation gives CSAQPPENTGELFF.

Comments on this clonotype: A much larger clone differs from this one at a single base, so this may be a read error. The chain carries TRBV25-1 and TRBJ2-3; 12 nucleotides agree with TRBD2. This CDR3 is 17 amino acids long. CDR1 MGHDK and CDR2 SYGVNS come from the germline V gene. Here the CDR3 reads CASSENRLAGGTDTRYF. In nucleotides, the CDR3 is TGTGCCAGCAGTGAAAATAGGCTAGCGGGAGGGACAGATACGCGGTATTTT.

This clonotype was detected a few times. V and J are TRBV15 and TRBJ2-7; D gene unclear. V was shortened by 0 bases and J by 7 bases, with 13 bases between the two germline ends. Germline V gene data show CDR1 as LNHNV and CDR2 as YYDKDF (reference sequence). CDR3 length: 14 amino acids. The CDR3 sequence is CATSRDPGVTEQYF. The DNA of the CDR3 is TGTGCCACCAGCAGAGATCCTGGGGTTACGGAGCAGTACTTC.

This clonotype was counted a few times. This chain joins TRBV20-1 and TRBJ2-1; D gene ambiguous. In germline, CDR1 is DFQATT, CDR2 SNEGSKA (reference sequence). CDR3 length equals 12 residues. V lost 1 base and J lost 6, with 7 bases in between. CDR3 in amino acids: CSARAQPNEQFF. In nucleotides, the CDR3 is TGCAGTGCTAGAGCTCAACCCAATGAGCAGTTCTTC.

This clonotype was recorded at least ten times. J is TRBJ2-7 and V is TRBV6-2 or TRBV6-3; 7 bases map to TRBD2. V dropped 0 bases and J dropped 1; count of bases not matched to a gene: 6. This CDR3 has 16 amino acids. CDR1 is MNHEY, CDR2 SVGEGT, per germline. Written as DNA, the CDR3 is TGTGCCAGCAGTTACTCTCGGCGGGAGTTGTCCTACGAGCAGTACTTC. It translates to CASSYSRRELSYEQYF.

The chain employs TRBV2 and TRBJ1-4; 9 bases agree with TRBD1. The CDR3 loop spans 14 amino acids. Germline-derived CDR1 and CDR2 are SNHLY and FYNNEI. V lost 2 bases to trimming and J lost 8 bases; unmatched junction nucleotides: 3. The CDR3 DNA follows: TGTGCCAGCAGTGAATGGGACAGGGACGAAAAACTGTTTTTT. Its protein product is CASSEWDRDEKLFF.

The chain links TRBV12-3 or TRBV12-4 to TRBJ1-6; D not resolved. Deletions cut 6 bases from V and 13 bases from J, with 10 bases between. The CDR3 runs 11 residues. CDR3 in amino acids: CASRETGPLHF. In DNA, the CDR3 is TGTGCCAGCAGAGAGACGGGCCCCCTCCACTTT.

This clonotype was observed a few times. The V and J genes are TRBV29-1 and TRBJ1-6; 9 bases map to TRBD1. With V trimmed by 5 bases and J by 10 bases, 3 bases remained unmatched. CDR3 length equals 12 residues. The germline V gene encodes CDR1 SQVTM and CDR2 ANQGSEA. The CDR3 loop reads CSVRTGDSPLHF. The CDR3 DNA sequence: TGCAGCGTTCGGACAGGGGACTCACCCCTCCACTTT. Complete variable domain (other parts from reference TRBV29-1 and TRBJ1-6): SAVISQKPSRDICQRGTSLTIQCQVDSQVTMMFWYRQQPGQSLTLIATANQGSEATYESGFVIDKFPISRPNLTFSTLTVSNMSPEDSSIYLCSVRTGDSPLHFGNGTRLTVT.

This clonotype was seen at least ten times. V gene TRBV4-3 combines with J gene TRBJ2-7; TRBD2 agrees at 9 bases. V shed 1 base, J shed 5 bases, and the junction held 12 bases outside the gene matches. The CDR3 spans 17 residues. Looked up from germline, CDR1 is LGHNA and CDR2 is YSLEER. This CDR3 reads CASSQVSSGTRSNEQYF. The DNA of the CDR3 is TGCGCCAGCAGCCAAGTATCTAGCGGGACGAGATCGAACGAGCAGTACTTC.

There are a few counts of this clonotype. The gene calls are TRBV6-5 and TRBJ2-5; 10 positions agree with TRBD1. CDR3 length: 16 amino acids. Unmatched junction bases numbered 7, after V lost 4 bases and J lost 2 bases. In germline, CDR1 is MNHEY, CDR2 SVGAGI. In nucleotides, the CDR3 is TGTGCCAGCAGTTCAGACAGGGGGCTTGGGCAAGAGACCCAGTACTTC. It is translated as CASSSDRGLGQETQYF.

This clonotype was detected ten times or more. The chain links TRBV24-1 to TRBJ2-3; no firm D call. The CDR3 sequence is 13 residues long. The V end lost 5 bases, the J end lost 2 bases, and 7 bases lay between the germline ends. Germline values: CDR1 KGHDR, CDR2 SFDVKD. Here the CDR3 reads CATSVGATDTQYF. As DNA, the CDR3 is TGTGCCACCAGTGTCGGAGCCACAGATACGCAGTATTTT.

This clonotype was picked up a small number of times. CDR3 sequence reads: CSARRESYTDTQYF. CDR3 in DNA: TGCAGTGCTAGGCGGGAGTCGTACACAGATACGCAGTATTTT. J is TRBJ2-3 and V is TRBV20-1; 7 bases are shared with TRBD2. CDR1 and CDR2 from the germline V gene are DFQATT and SNEGSKA (reference sequence). The length of the CDR3 is 14 residues. The ends lost 3 bases at V and 2 bases at J; junction bases unmatched: 5.

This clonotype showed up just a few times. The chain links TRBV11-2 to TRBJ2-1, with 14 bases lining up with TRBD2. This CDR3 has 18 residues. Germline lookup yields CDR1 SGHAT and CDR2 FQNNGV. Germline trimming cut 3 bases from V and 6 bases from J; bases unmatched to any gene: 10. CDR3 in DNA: TGTGCCAGCAGCTTCCCCCGACTAGCGGGGGGGAGGGGCAATGAGCAGTTCTTC. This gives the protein CASSFPRLAGGRGNEQFF.

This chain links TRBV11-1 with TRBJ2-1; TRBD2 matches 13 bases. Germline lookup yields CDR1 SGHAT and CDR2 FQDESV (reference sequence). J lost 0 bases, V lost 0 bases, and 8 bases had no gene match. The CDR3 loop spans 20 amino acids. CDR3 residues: CASSLARTSGRQSSYNEQFF. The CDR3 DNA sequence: TGTGCCAGCAGCTTAGCTCGGACTAGCGGGAGACAGAGCTCCTACAATGAGCAGTTCTTC. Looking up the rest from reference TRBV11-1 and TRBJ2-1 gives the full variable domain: EAEVAQSPRYKITEKSQAVAFWCDPISGHATLYWYRQILGQGPELLVQFQDESVVDDSQLPKDRFSAERLKGVDSTLKIQPAELGDSAMYLCASSLARTSGRQSSYNEQFFGPGTRLTVL.

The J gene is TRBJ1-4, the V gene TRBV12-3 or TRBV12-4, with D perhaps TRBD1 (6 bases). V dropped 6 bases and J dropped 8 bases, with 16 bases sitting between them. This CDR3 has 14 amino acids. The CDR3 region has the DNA TGTGCCAGCAGGATCAGGGGACAAGGAGAAAAACTGTTTTTT. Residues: CASRIRGQGEKLFF.